This T cell receptor (beta chain) was found in a study of T cell changes during pregnancy in multiple sclerosis. This clone turned up a few times. The assay was immunoSEQ multiplex PCR, and TCRdb's table has in-frame clones only and misses some. The profile covers some 80,000 clones, with roughly 94% appearing a single time and approximately 0.15% taken by the ten largest. This sequence was found in a female donor with multiple sclerosis, enrolled in a pregnancy study. This material consisted of CD4+ T cells from peripheral blood mononuclear cells, taken after pregnancy.

Here the CDR3 DNA reads TGCGCCAGCAGCTTGGGGATTCGGGACAGGGAGGATGAGCAGTACTTC. This encodes CASSLGIRDREDEQYF. This chain links TRBV5-1 with TRBJ2-7; TRBD1 aligns across 9 bases. This CDR3 is built from 16 residues. V lost 0 bases to trimming and J lost 7 bases; unmatched junction nucleotides: 11. The V gene's germline CDR1 is SGHRS and CDR2 YFSETQ.